These 5 T cell receptor beta chains originate from one sample sequenced in a study of response to subunit inactivated influenza vaccine. One entry per CDR3 protein, called by TCRdb with MiXCR from the RT-PCR reads. The sample lists fewer than 250,000 distinct CDR3 sequences, roughly 14% occurring once. This specimen consisted of CD8+ T cells sorted from PBMCs, obtained 4 to 6 days after vaccination. The receptors derive from a man aged 50 to 59 who received an inactivated influenza vaccine.

This clonotype was detected only a few times. In DNA form, the CDR3 reads TGTGCCACTGCGCTGTTAGGCGCACCAGATACGCAGTATTTT. Residues: CATALLGAPDTQYF. The rearrangement uses TRBV28 and TRBJ2-3; no clear D gene. The length of the CDR3 is 14 residues. CDR1 MDHEN and CDR2 SYDVKM come from the germline V gene. V gave up 10 bases and J gave up 4 bases, with 18 bases separating them. Filled out from reference TRBV28 and TRBJ2-3, the complete variable domain reads DVKVTQSSRYLVKRTGEKVFLECVQDMDHENMFWYRQDPGLGLRLIYFSYDVKMKEKGDIPEGYSVSREKKERFSLILESASTNQTSMYLCATALLGAPDTQYFGPGTRLTVL.

This clonotype was seen only a few times. The rearrangement joins TRBV6-5 to TRBJ1-4; 7 bases align to TRBD1. The junction had 3 bases not matched to a gene; V was cut back by 5 bases and J by 12 bases. Per the germline V gene, CDR1 is MNHEY and CDR2 is SVGAGI. The CDR3 consists of 11 residues. In DNA, the CDR3 is TGTGCCAGCAGTACCAGGGGGGAACTGTTTTTT. It codes for CASSTRGELFF.

The V gene is TRBV28, the J gene TRBJ1-5, with D maybe TRBD1 (6 bases). The germline V gene has CDR1 MDHEN and CDR2 SYDVKM. V was pared by 6 bases and J by 3 bases, with 15 bases between. The CDR3 is made up of 15 amino acids. CDR3 region: CASSPQQGVNQPQHF. The CDR3 DNA reads TGTGCCAGCAGCCCCCAACAGGGAGTCAATCAGCCCCAGCATTTT.

The count of this clonotype is one. CDR3 residues: CASRGDRANSPLHF. Here the CDR3 DNA reads TGCGCCAGCAGGGGCGACAGGGCTAATTCACCCCTCCACTTT. This sequence joins TRBV10-1 and TRBJ1-6, with 7 bases fitting TRBD1. J lost 6 bases, V lost 6 bases, and 5 bases had no gene match. Germline CDR1 WNHNN, CDR2 SYGVQD (reference sequence). CDR3 length equals 14 residues.

This sequence joins TRBV27 and TRBJ2-5, with a weak D call TRBD1 (5 bases). The CDR3 covers 15 residues. With 5 bases removed from V and 1 base from J, the gap between germline ends came to 14 bases. Germline V gene data show CDR1 as MNHEY and CDR2 as SMNVEV (reference sequence). The CDR3: CASSPLTETQETQYF. CDR3 nucleotide sequence: TGTGCCAGCAGTCCCCTGACAGAGACCCAAGAGACCCAGTACTTC.